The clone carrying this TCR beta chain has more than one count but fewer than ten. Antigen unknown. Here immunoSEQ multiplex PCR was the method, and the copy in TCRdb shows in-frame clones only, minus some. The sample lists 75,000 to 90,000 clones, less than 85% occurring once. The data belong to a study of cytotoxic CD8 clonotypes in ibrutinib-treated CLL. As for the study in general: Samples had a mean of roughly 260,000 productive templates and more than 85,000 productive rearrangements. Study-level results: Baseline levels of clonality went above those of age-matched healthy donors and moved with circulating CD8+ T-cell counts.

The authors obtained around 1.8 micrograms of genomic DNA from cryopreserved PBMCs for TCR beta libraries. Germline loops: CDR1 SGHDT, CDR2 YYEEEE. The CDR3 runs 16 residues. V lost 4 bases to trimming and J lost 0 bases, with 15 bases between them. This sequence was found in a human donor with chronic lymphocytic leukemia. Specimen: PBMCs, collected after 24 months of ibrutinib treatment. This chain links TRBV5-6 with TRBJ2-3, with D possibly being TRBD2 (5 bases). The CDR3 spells CASSPAGLGSTDTQYF. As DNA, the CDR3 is TGTGCCAGCAGCCCGGCGGGTCTAGGAAGCACAGATACGCAGTATTTT.